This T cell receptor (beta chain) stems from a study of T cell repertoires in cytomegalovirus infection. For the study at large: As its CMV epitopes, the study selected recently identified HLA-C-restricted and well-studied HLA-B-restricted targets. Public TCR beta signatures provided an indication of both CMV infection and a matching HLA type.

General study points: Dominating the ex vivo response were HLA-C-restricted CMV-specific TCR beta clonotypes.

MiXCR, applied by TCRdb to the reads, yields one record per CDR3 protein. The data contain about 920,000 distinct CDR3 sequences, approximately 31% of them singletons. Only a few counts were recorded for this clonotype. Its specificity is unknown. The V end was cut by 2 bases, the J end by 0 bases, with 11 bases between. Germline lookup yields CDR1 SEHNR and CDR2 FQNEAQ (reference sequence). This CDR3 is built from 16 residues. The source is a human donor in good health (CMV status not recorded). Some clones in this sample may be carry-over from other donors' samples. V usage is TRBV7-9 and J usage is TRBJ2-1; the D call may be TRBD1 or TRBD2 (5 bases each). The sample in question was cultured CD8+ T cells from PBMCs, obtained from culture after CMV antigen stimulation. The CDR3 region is CASSLSGRISYNEQFF. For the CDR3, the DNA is TGTGCCAGCAGCTTATCGGGGCGAATCTCCTACAATGAGCAGTTCTTC.